These T cell receptor beta chains were read from a single sample in a study of T-cell reconstitution after alpha-beta-depleted transplantation in children. Each CDR3 protein is one row after TCRdb ran MiXCR on the PCR reads. The sample includes around 400,000 distinct CDR3 sequences, roughly 22% of them seen just once. Sequences were derived from PBMCs from the stem cell graft donor, sampled from the stem cell graft. These receptors all come from a human donor who donated a stem cell graft to a child with acute myeloid leukemia. The CDR3 runs from the conserved cysteine through the conserved F or W. Fields, in order: V gene, J gene, CDR3 protein.

TRBV9	TRBJ2-6	CASSVRSGSGANVLTF
TRBV7-8	TRBJ2-1	CASSLAVLGFNEQFF
TRBV6-5	TRBJ2-3	CASSYSGQGGDTQYF
TRBV9	TRBJ2-3	CASSVATTSATDTQYF
TRBV6-1	TRBJ2-7	CASRIAGTGSSYEQYF
TRBV20-1	TRBJ2-3	CSARSRRKSSDTQYF
TRBV20-1	TRBJ2-1	CSARDASGVNEQFF
TRBV7-2	TRBJ2-7	CASSQVGTPTVF
TRBV6-2/TRBV6-3	TRBJ2-3	CASSYVSTDTQYF
TRBV28	TRBJ2-1	CASSQTGTVEQFF
TRBV12-3/TRBV12-4	TRBJ2-1	CASSLGLPLYNEQFF
TRBV5-1	TRBJ1-1	CASTSGRMNTEAFF
TRBV10-3	TRBJ2-3	CAISASGSGTDTQYF
TRBV20-1	TRBJ1-1	CSARVGGGSTEAFF
TRBV12-3/TRBV12-4	TRBJ2-1	CASVSGASNEQFF
TRBV5-1	TRBJ2-5	CASSLSRVDETQYF
TRBV27	TRBJ2-5	CASSPQTSSETQYF
TRBV7-3	TRBJ2-1	CASSHGTRYVNEQFF
TRBV5-1	TRBJ2-7	CASKSSDLTYEQYF
TRBV7-2	TRBJ2-5	CASSDAPTARDFETQYF
TRBV12-3/TRBV12-4	TRBJ2-7	CASSPTWGRQYF
TRBV27	TRBJ1-2	CASSIGGNYGYTF
TRBV7-2	TRBJ2-7	CASSLILYEQYF
TRBV29-1	TRBJ2-7	CSVGPKQGTYEQYF
TRBV7-2	TRBJ1-2	CASRPGQGGFTYGYTF
TRBV12-3/TRBV12-4	TRBJ2-1	CASSFKRGGNEQFF
TRBV24-1	TRBJ2-7	CATSTQNQYEQYF
TRBV12-3/TRBV12-4	TRBJ2-5	CASSTSLVATETQYF
TRBV29-1	TRBJ1-4	CSVEGATNEKLFF
TRBV4-1	TRBJ1-2	CASSQGTDYGYTF
TRBV7-2	TRBJ1-1	CASSLSAHLVNTEAFF
TRBV20-1	TRBJ2-1	CSARAGGIGEQFF